This T cell receptor (beta chain) emerged from a study of cytomegalovirus exposure and HLA in healthy donors. Overall study results and limits: Listed as cytomegalovirus-associated were 150 to 200 TCR beta chains.

The CDR3 has 16 residues. Per the germline V gene, CDR1 is SEHNR and CDR2 is FQNEAQ (reference sequence). The V and J ends lost 8 bases and 3 bases respectively, with 20 bases between them. In regard to this clone: What it binds is unknown.

Data came from immunoSEQ multiplex PCR; TCRdb stores just in-frame clones and leaves some out. Among some 240,000 clones listed, approximately 86% were seen once. Sample: PBMCs. V and J are TRBV7-9 and TRBJ1-5; D might be TRBD1 (5 bases). This receptor was taken from a woman aged 25 to 39 in good health and CMV-seropositive. The CDR3, as DNA: TGTGCCAGCTCCCGTGGGGGGGATCTGGCCAATCAGCCCCAGCATTTT. Protein: CASSRGGDLANQPQHF. The full variable domain, in which reference TRBV7-9 and TRBJ1-5 provide the parts outside the CDR3, is DTGVSQNPRHKITKRGQNVTFRCDPISEHNRLYWYRQTLGQGPEFLTYFQNEAQLEKSRLLSDRFSAERPKGSFSTLEIQRTEQGDSAMYLCASSRGGDLANQPQHFGDGTRLSIL.